This T cell receptor beta chain was captured in a study of response to subunit inactivated influenza vaccine (dated 2018 in TCRdb). Describing the broader study: To follow how T cells responded to a trivalent subunit inactivated influenza vaccine, the researchers relied on deep quantitative profiling of the T cell receptor repertoire. General findings and caveats noted by the study authors: It was suggested by the authors that each seasonal influenza vaccination may recruit only a limited number of new T cells.

This clonotype was picked up a small number of times. Its antigen has not been determined. No base-level quality is on record; no much larger clone is a single base apart. Counted from cysteine to phenylalanine, this CDR3 has 14 amino acids. Of all the DNA, just the CDR3 is kept, 42 bases in frame from base 1. Relative to germline, V is missing 2 bases and J is missing 7 bases, with 6 bases of the junction outside any gene match. The germline V gene (reference sequence) specifies GTSNPN as CDR1 and SVGIG as CDR2. Library construction relied on RT-PCR. These reads were obtained on an Illumina HiSeq 2500. Using fastp trimming at Q25 and MiXCR clonotype assembly, TCRdb reanalyzed the public sequencing data and kept in-frame beta chains. Each entry is one CDR3 protein sequence, shown with its most common DNA and genes. The sample records some 800,000 distinct CDR3 sequences, about 20% of which are singletons. 9.5% to 13% of the sample lies in the top ten.

The sequence came from a man aged 45-65 years who received an inactivated influenza vaccine. Donor details come from another sample of the same person, matched by shared clones. The sample in question was PBMCs from blood, obtained 5 days after vaccination. Rearrangement joined TRBV30 to TRBJ1-5; 9 central nucleotides agree with TRBD1. CDR3 sequence: CAWSWGQGNQPQHF. DNA sequence: TGTGCCTGGAGTTGGGGACAGGGAAACCAGCCCCAGCATTTT.